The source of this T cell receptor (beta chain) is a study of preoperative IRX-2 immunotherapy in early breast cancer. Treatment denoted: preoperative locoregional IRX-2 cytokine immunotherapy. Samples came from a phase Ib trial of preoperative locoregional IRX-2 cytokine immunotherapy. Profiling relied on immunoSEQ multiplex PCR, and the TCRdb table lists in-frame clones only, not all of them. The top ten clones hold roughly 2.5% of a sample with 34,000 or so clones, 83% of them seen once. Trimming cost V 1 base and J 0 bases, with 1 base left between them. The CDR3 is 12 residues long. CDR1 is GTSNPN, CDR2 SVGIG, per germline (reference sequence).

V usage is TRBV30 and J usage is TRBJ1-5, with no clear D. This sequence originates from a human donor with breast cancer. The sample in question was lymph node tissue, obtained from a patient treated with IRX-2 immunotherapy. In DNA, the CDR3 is TGTGCCTGGAGTGGTAGCAATCAGCCCCAGCATTTT. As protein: CAWSGSNQPQHF.